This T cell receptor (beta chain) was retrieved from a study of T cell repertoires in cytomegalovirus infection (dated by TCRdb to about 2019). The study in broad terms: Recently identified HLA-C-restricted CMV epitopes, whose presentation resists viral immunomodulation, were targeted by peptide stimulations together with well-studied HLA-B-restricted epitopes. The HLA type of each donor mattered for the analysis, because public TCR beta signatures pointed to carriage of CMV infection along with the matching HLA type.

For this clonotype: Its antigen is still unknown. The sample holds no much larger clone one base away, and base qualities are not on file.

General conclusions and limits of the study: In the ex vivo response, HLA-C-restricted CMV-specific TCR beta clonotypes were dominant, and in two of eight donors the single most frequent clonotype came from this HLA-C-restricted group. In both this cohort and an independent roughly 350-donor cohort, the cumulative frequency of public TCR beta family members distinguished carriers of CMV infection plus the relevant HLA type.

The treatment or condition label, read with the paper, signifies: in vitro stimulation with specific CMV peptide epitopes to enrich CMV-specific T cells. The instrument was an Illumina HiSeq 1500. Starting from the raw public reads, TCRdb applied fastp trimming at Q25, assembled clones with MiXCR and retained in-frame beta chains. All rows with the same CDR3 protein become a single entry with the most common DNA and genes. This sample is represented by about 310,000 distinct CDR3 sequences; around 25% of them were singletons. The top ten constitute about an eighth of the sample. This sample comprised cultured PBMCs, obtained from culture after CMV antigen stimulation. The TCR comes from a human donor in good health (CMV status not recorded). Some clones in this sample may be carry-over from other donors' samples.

The CDR3 in this case is CASSPLGSGRGNEQFF. The DNA is TGTGCCAGCAGCCCCCTCGGTAGCGGGAGAGGCAATGAGCAGTTCTTC. The chain couples TRBV4-2 to TRBJ2-1; 9 bases in between match TRBD2. The CDR3 contains 16 residues, cysteine and phenylalanine counted. The retained sequence is limited to the CDR3, 48 bases, with the frame set at the first base. Based on the germline V gene, the CDR1 and CDR2 sequences are LGHNA and YNFKEQ. Germline trimming: 4 bases from V, 6 bases from J; junction bases outside gene matches: 10.